This TCR beta chain came from a study of high-grade serous ovarian cancer treatment subgroups. Tumor samples were obtained before definitive surgery or chemotherapy. Some clones are missing from TCRdb's copy, which holds only in-frame ones; the method was immunoSEQ multiplex PCR. The sample records 35,000 to 45,000 clones, about four fifths being singletons. Unmatched junction bases numbered 3, after V lost 4 bases and J lost 6 bases. Per the germline V gene, CDR1 is SGHTA and CDR2 is FQGTGA. The CDR3 spans 15 residues. The V and J genes are TRBV7-3 and TRBJ2-1; 13 nucleotides match TRBD2. The sample consisted of tumor tissue. The sequence came from a human donor with high-grade serous ovarian cancer. The chain's CDR3 is CASSWGLAGINEQFF. CDR3 in DNA: TGTGCCAGCAGCTGGGGACTAGCGGGAATCAATGAGCAGTTCTTC.